This is a list of T cell receptor beta chains from one sample in a study of human T cells and chemical hapten exposure. TCRdb used MiXCR to reprocess the RACE reads, holding one entry per CDR3 protein. The sample shows about 120,000 distinct CDR3 sequences, roughly 13% of them seen only once. This specimen was whole blood, taken in connection with sensitization to the hapten diphenylcyclopropenone (DPC). All receptors come from a young woman with alopecia areata. Some clones in this sample may be carry-over from other donors' samples. The CDR3 runs from the conserved cysteine through the conserved F or W. D genes are given only for firm matches. The size of a clone is reported for some rows only, either as once, few or many, or as a class for expanded clones.

D	J	size	V	DNA	CDR3
TRBD1	TRBJ1-5	.	TRBV28	TGTGCCAGCAGTACCCTGGACAGGGTGGATCAGCCCCAGCATTTT	CASSTLDRVDQPQHF
TRBD1	TRBJ1-2	few	TRBV18	TGTGCCAGCTCACCAAGAGAGGGACAGGGGAAATACACCTTC	CASSPREGQGKYTF
.	TRBJ2-3	many	TRBV7-2	TGTGCCAGCAGCTTAGGTGGCACAGATACGCAGTATTTT	CASSLGGTDTQYF
.	TRBJ1-2	few	TRBV5-6	TGTGCCAGCAGCTCTGGGTTTTGGGATGGCTACACCTTC	CASSSGFWDGYTF
.	TRBJ1-1	many	TRBV29-1	TGCAGCGTTCGTGGAAGGGAAACTGAAGCTTTCTTT	CSVRGRETEAFF
TRBD2	TRBJ2-3	few	TRBV7-2	TGTGCCAGCAGCTGGGGACTAGCGGGGGGGCTAGGACACACAGATACGCAGTATTTT	CASSWGLAGGLGHTDTQYF
TRBD2	TRBJ2-7	.	TRBV7-9	TGTGCCAGCAGCCCCCGGAGGGGTAGCGGGCCCGGGGAGCAGTACTTC	CASSPRRGSGPGEQYF
TRBD2	TRBJ2-2	.	TRBV9	TGTGCCAGCGGCGGGGGGGCCGCCGGGGAGCTGTTTTTT	CASGGGAAGELFF
TRBD1	TRBJ2-7	many	TRBV12-3/TRBV12-4	TGTGCCAGCCGCCTACAGGGGTCCGCGGTCTACGAGCAGTACTTC	CASRLQGSAVYEQYF
.	TRBJ2-7	.	TRBV27	TGTGCCAGCAGACCTTCCGGGACTGAGAACGAGCAGTACTTC	CASRPSGTENEQYF
TRBD1	TRBJ2-1	many	TRBV29-1	TGCAGCGTTGAAGGGAGGACAGGGGACAATGAGCAGTTCTTC	CSVEGRTGDNEQFF
.	TRBJ2-1	few	TRBV4-3	TGCGCCAGCAGCCAATATCCGGGGGCGAGCTCCTACAATGAGCAGTTCTTC	CASSQYPGASSYNEQFF
.	TRBJ1-2	.	TRBV12-3/TRBV12-4	TGTGCCAGCAGTTTAAGTGTAGGTGGCTACACCTTC	CASSLSVGGYTF
TRBD1	TRBJ1-1	.	TRBV18	TGTGCCAGCTCACCCCAGGGACAGGGGGCGTTGTGGGCTTTCTTT	CASSPQGQGALWAFF
TRBD2	TRBJ2-7	few	TRBV20-1	TGCAGTGCTAGAGAGGGGGGGTACTCCTACGAGCAGTACTTC	CSAREGGYSYEQYF
.	TRBJ1-6	.	TRBV20-1	TGCAGTGCTAGAATCTCAGCCCAAAATTCACCCCTCCACTTT	CSARISAQNSPLHF
TRBD1	TRBJ2-7	many	TRBV6-5	TGTGCCAGCAGCTCGACAGGGGGCTTCGGTGAGCAGTACTTC	CASSSTGGFGEQYF
TRBD2	TRBJ2-5	few	TRBV7-2	TGTGCCAGCAGTCGTTCGCCCGGGACTAGCCGCTTGGCAATTCAAGAGACCCAGTACTTC	CASSRSPGTSRLAIQETQYF
TRBD1	TRBJ1-4	many	TRBV28	TGTGCCAGCAGCGCGAACAGGGGAAAACTGTTTTTT	CASSANRGKLFF
.	TRBJ2-7	.	TRBV20-1	TGCAGTGCTAGCGGGACCTACGAGCAGTACTTC	CSASGTYEQYF
.	TRBJ2-1	few	TRBV10-3	TGTGCCATCAGTGAACTAAACAATGAGCAGTTCTTC	CAISELNNEQFF
.	TRBJ2-5	.	TRBV5-6	TGTGCCAGCAGCTTGGCTAGCCTGGAGACCCAGTACTTC	CASSLASLETQYF
TRBD2	TRBJ2-7	many	TRBV6-2/TRBV6-3	TGTGCCAGCAGCCCGGGACTAGCGGTACGTGAGCAGTACTTC	CASSPGLAVREQYF
.	TRBJ2-5	few	TRBV28	TGTGCCAGCAGTGAAGGAGCCCGCCGCCAAGAGACCCAGTACTTC	CASSEGARRQETQYF
TRBD1	TRBJ1-6	.	TRBV6-5	TGTGCCACCGCTAAGGGGGGACAGCTTAATTCACCCCTCCACTTT	CATAKGGQLNSPLHF
TRBD1	TRBJ2-5	.	TRBV14	TGTGCCAGCAGCCAAGGACAGGGGCGGGGGACCCAGTACTTC	CASSQGQGRGTQYF
.	TRBJ2-7	.	TRBV7-2	TGTGCCAGCAGCCCTCGACTAAACTACGAGCAGTACTTC	CASSPRLNYEQYF
TRBD1	TRBJ2-3	many	TRBV7-9	TGTGCCAGCACGCGACAGGGTAGCAATACGCAGTATTTT	CASTRQGSNTQYF
.	TRBJ2-3	many	TRBV10-2	TGCGCCAGCACCCACCCGGGGCAGGTTAGAGATACGCAGTATTTT	CASTHPGQVRDTQYF
.	TRBJ2-3	.	TRBV12-3/TRBV12-4	TGTGCCAGCAGTTTAGGGGGCCCTGGCCCTAGCACAGATACGCAGTATTTT	CASSLGGPGPSTDTQYF
TRBD2	TRBJ2-1	many	TRBV3-1	TGTGCCAGCAGCACCGGACTAGCGGGGGCCAGCTCCTACAATGAGCAGTTCTTC	CASSTGLAGASSYNEQFF
TRBD1	TRBJ2-7	many	TRBV7-9	TGTGCCAGCAGCTTGGATACAGGGGTGCAGTACTTC	CASSLDTGVQYF
.	TRBJ2-7	.	TRBV2	TGTGCCAGCAGGGAGGACAGACCCTACGAGCAGTACTTC	CASREDRPYEQYF
.	TRBJ1-1	.	TRBV3-1	TGTGCCAGCAGCCAAGACGTGCGCGACAGGAAAAACACTGAAGCTTTCTTT	CASSQDVRDRKNTEAFF
TRBD2	TRBJ2-1	few	TRBV7-8	TGTGCCAGCAGCCCCCTTCGGACTAGCGGAAGAGGCAATGAGCAGTTCTTC	CASSPLRTSGRGNEQFF
TRBD1	TRBJ1-5	many	TRBV18	TGTGCCAGCTCTCTACAGGGGGGTAGCAATCAGCCCCAGCATTTT	CASSLQGGSNQPQHF
TRBD1	TRBJ1-2	many	TRBV2	TGTGCCAGCAGGCTCGGGACAGGGGACTACTATGGCTACACCTTC	CASRLGTGDYYGYTF
.	TRBJ2-1	.	TRBV30	TGTGCCTGGAGTCTTTCTAGCCGTCCCTACAATGAGCAGTTCTTC	CAWSLSSRPYNEQFF
.	TRBJ2-2	few	TRBV12-3/TRBV12-4	TGTGCCAGCAACAGGGTAGTGAACACCGGGGAGCTGTTTTTT	CASNRVVNTGELFF
.	TRBJ2-2	few	TRBV29-1	TGCAGCGTTGAAGACAGGGGGAGGACCGGGGAGCTGTTTTTT	CSVEDRGRTGELFF
.	TRBJ2-7	.	TRBV20-1	TGCAGTGCTTGGGGGGCGGCCTACGAGCAGTACTTC	CSAWGAAYEQYF
.	TRBJ2-5	many	TRBV7-9	TGTGCCAGCAGCTTCCCAGAGACCCAGTACTTC	CASSFPETQYF
TRBD2	TRBJ2-3	few	TRBV5-1	TGCGCCAGCCGACTAGCGGGGGGGACCAGCTTCACAGATACGCAGTATTTT	CASRLAGGTSFTDTQYF
TRBD2	TRBJ2-7	.	TRBV3-1	TGTGCCAGCAGCCAGACAGCCCATGGACTAGCGGGAGTCTACGAGCAGTACTTC	CASSQTAHGLAGVYEQYF
TRBD2	TRBJ2-3	few	TRBV4-3	TGCGCCAGCAGCCAATCGCCTAGCGGGGGGGGACCAGATACGCAGTATTTT	CASSQSPSGGGPDTQYF